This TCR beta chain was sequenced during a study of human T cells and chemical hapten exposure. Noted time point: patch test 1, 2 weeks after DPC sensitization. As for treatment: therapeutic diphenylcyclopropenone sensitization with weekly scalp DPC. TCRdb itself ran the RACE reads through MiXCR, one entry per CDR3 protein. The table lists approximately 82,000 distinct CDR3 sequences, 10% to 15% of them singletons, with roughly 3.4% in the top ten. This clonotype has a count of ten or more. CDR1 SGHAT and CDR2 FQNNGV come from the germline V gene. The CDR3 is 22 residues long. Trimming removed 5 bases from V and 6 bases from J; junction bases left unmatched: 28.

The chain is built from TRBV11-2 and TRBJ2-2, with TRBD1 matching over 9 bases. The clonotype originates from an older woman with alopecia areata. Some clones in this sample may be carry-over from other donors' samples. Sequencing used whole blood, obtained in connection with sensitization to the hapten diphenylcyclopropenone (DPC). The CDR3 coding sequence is TGTGCCAGCAGCCACGAGGGGGGACCGGGACAGGGAGTCTTTCGAAGGGCCGGGGAGCTGTTTTTT. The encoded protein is CASSHEGGPGQGVFRRAGELFF.